The TCR beta chain under discussion was sequenced for a study of early T cells in non-severe SARS-CoV-2 infection (dated by TCRdb to the early 2020s). Study-wide context: Because TCR sequencing relied on bulk RNA taken from unsorted whole blood, pairing of alpha and beta chains was not possible.

The protocol used for the library was 5' RACE. This sample was sequenced with a NextSeq 500. In the TCR library protocol, unique molecular identifiers were attached to individual cDNA molecules to correct for PCR bias and sequencing error. Sequencing covered both TCR alpha and beta chains, and within each sample the abundances of alpha and beta sequences were tightly co-correlated. Turning to the authors' computational methods: Decombinator V4 was used to annotate the V gene, J gene and CDR3 of the TCR sequences. TCRs were defined as expanded if a significant change between any two time points was detected under a Poisson model with p below 0.0001. TCR abundances were normalised to the total number of TCRs sequenced per sample and were expressed as counts per million. TRAV1-2 paired with TRAJ12, TRAJ20 or TRAJ33 defined MAIT TCRs, while TRAV10 paired with TRAJ18 defined iNKT TCRs. VDJdb, accessed 1 November 2021, was searched for CMV, EBV and SARS-CoV-2 annotated TCRs, with TCRs annotated for multiple antigens excluded. Using fastp trimming at Q25 and MiXCR clonotype assembly, TCRdb reanalyzed the public sequencing data and kept in-frame beta chains. CDR3 protein duplicates are merged, each entry listing the most common genes and DNA. For this entry, the V and J calls and clone size follow TCRdb and not the study's own pipeline. This sample comprises 17,000 or so distinct CDR3 sequences, about 6% of them detected only once. About 6.3% of the sample is taken by the ten largest.

Comments on this clonotype: Its antigen target is currently unknown. Base qualities are not recorded, but no much larger clone differs from it by a single base.

Set within a cohort of healthcare workers in London, UK, this nested case-control study involved weekly PCR testing of nasopharyngeal swabs along with blood sampling. Between 23 and 31 March 2020, the week of the UK lockdown, healthcare workers were enrolled and then followed up weekly for as long as 16 weeks. From the cysteine up to the phenylalanine, the CDR3 has a length of 12 residues. Of all the DNA, just the CDR3 is kept, 36 bases in frame from base 1. Taken from the germline V gene, the CDR1 and CDR2 loops are SQVTM and ANQGSEA. V loses 0 bases of germline sequence and J loses 1 base, and the interval between the two ends is 3 bases. Broader findings and caveats from the paper: VDJdb matching was skewed toward anti-spike CD8 responses, so virus-specific expansions were likely underestimated and private and CD4 specificities were missed.

Here the sequenced sample was whole blood, taken at baseline. The source is an adult who was a healthcare worker with PCR-confirmed SARS-CoV-2 infection or an uninfected control (not recorded which). The chain was built from TRBV29-1 and TRBJ1-1; a confident D gene designation cannot be given. DNA sequence: TGCAGCGTTGAAGAGGGGAACACTGAAGCTTTCTTT. Protein translation: CSVEEGNTEAFF.